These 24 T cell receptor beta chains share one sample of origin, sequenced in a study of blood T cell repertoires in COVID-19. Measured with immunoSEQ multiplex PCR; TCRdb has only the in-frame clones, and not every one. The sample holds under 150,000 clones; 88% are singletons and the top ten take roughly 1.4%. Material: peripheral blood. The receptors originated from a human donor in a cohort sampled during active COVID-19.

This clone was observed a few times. The CDR3 DNA sequence: TGTGCCAGCAGTCCCGAGATTCGGCCCCAGCATTTT. As protein: CASSPEIRPQHF. The chain carries TRBV12-3 or TRBV12-4 and TRBJ1-5, with D unresolved. The CDR3 is 12 amino acids. Trimming pared 5 bases from V and 9 bases from J, leaving 11 bases between.

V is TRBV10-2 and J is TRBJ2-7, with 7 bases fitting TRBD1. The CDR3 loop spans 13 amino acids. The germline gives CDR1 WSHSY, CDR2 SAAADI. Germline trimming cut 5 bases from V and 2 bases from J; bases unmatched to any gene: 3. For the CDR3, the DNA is TGCGCCAGCAGTATAGGACAGGCCTACGAGCAGTACTTC. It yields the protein CASSIGQAYEQYF.

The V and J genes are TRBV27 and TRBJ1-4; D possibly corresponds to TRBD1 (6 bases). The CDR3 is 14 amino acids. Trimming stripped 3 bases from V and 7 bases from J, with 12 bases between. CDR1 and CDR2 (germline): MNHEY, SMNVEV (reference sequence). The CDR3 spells CASSFAGGSEKLFF. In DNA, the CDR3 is TGTGCCAGCAGTTTTGCGGGGGGCTCTGAAAAACTGTTTTTT. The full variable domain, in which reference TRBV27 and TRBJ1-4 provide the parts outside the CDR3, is EAQVTQNPRYLITVTGKKLTVTCSQNMNHEYMSWYRQDPGLGLRQIYYSMNVEVTDKGDVPEGYKVSRKEKRNFPLILESPSPNQTSLYFCASSFAGGSEKLFFGSGTQLSVL.

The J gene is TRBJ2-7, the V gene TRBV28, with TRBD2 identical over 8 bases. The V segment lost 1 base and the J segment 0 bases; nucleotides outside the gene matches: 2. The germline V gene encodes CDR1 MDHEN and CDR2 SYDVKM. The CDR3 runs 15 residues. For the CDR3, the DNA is TGTGCCAGCAGTTTATCGAGCGGGAGCTCCTACGAGCAGTACTTC. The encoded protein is CASSLSSGSSYEQYF.

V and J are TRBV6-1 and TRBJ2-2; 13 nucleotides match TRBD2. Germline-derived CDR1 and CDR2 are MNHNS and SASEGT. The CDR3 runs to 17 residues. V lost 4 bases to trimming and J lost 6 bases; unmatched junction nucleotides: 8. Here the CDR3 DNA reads TGTGCCAGCAGTGTATTTACCGGGACTAGCGGGGCCGGGGAGCTGTTTTTT. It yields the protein CASSVFTGTSGAGELFF.

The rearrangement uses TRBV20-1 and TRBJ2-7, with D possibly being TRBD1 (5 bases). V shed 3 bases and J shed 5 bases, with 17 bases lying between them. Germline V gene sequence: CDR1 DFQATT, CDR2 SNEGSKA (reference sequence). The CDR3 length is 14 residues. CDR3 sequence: CSASQWAEQDEQYF. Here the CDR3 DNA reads TGCAGTGCTAGTCAATGGGCAGAACAGGACGAGCAGTACTTC.

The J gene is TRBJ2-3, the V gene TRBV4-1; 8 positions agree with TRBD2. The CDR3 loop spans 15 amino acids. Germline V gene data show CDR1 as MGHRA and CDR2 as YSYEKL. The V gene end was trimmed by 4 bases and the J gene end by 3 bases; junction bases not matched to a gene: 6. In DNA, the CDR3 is TGCGCCAGCAGCCCCGGGGGGGGTAGGACAGATACGCAGTATTTT. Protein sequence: CASSPGGGRTDTQYF.

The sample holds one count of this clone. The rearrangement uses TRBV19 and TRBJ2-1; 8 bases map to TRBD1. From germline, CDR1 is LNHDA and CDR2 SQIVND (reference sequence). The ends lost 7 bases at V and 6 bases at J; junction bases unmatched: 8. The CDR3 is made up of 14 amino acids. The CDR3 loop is CASNPDRVVNEQFF. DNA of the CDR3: TGTGCCAGTAACCCGGACAGGGTTGTCAATGAGCAGTTCTTC.

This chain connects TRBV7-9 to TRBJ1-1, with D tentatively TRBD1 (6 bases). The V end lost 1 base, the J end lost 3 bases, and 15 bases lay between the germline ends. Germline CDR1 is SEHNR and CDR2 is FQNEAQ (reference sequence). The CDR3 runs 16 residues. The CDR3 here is CASSLDLRGADTEAFF. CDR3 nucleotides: TGTGCCAGCAGCTTAGATCTTCGGGGGGCGGACACTGAAGCTTTCTTT.

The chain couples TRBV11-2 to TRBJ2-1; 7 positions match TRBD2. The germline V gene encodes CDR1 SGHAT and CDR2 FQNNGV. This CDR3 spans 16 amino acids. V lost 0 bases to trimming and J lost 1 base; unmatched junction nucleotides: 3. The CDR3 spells CASSLEPSGSYNEQFF. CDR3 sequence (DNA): TGTGCCAGCAGCTTAGAGCCTAGCGGATCCTACAATGAGCAGTTCTTC.

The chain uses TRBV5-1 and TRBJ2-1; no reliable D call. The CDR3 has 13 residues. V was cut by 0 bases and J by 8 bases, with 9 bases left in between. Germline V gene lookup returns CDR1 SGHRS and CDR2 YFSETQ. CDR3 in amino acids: CASSLAYPYEQFF. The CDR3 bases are TGCGCCAGCAGCTTGGCCTATCCGTATGAGCAGTTCTTC.

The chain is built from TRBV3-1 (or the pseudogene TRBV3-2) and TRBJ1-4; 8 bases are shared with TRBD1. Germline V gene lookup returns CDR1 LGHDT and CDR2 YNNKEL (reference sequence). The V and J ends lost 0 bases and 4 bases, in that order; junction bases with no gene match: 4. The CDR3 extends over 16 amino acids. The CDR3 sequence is CASSQDETGDNEKLFF. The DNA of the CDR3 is TGTGCCAGCAGCCAAGATGAGACAGGGGATAATGAAAAACTGTTTTTT.

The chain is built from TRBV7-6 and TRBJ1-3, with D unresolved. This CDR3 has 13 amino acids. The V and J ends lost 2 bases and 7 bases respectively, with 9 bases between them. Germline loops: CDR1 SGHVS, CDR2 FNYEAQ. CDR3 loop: CASSLTSVNTIYF. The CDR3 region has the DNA TGTGCCAGCAGCTTAACCTCGGTCAACACCATATATTTT.

CDR3 in amino acids: CASALDSGSYNEQFF. As DNA, the CDR3 is TGTGCCAGCGCCCTAGATAGCGGGTCTTACAATGAGCAGTTCTTC. This rearrangement joins TRBV9 to TRBJ2-1; TRBD2 matches at 7 bases. The germline CDR1 and CDR2 sequences are SGDLS and YYNGEE. The V gene end was trimmed by 7 bases and the J gene end by 4 bases; junction bases not matched to a gene: 11. This CDR3 comprises 15 residues.

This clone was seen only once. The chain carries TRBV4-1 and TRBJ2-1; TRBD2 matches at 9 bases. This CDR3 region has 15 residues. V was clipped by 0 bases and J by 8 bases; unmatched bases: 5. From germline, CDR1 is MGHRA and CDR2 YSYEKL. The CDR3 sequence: CASSQEGLAGYEQFF. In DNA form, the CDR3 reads TGCGCCAGCAGCCAAGAGGGGCTAGCGGGGTATGAGCAGTTCTTC.

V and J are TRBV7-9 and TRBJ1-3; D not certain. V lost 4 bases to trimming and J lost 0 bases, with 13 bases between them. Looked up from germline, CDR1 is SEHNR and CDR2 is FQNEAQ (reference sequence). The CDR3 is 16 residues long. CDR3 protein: CASSSGSSNSGNTIYF. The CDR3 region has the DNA TGTGCCAGCAGCTCCGGGTCGAGCAACTCTGGAAACACCATATATTTT.

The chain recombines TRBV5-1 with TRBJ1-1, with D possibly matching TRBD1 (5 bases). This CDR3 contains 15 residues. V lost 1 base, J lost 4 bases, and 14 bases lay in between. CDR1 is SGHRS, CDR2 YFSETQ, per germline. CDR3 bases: TGCGCCAGCAGCTTGTTCCCAGGGAGGTCCACTGAAGCTTTCTTT. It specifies CASSLFPGRSTEAFF.

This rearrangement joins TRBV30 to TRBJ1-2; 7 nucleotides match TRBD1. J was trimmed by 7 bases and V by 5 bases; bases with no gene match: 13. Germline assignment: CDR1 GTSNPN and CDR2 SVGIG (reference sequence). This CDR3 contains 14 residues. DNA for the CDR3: TGTGCCTGGGAAACCGGGACAGTCTATGGTGGCTACACCTTC. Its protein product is CAWETGTVYGGYTF. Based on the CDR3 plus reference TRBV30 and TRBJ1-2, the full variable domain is SQTIHQWPATLVQPVGSPLSLECTVEGTSNPNLYWYRQAAGRGLQLLFYSVGIGQISSEVPQNLSASRPQDRQFILSSKKLLLSDSGFYLCAWETGTVYGGYTFGSGTRLTVV.

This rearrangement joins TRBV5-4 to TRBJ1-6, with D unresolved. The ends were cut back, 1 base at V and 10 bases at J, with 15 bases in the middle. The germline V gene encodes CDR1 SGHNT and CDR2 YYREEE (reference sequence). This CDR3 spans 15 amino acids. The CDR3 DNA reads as TGTGCCAGCAGCTTGACGTCTGGCCCCCACTCACCCCTCCACTTT. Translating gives CASSLTSGPHSPLHF.

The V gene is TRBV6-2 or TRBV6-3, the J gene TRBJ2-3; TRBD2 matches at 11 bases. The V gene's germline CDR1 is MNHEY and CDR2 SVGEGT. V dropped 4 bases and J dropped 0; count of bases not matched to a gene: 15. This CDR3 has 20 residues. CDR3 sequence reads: CASSSTSSGRRYTSTDTQYF. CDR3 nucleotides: TGTGCCAGCAGTTCGACGTCTAGCGGGAGGAGATATACTAGCACAGATACGCAGTATTTT.

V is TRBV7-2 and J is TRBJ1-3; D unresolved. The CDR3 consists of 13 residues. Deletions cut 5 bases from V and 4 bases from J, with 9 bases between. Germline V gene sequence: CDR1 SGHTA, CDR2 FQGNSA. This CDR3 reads CASSTSRGNTIYF. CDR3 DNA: TGTGCCAGCAGCACGAGCCGGGGAAACACCATATATTTT.

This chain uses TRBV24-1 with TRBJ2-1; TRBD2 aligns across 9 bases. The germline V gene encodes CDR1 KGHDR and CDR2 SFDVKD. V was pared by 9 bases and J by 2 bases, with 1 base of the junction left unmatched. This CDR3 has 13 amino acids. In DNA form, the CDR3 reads TGTGCCACCGGGACTAGCCCCTACAATGAGCAGTTCTTC. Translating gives CATGTSPYNEQFF.

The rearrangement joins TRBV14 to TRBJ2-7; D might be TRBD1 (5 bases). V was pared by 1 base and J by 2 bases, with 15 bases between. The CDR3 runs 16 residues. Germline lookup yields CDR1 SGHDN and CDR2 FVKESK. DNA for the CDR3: TGTGCCAGCAGCCAAGTCATCTCAGGGCCTACCTACGAGCAGTACTTC. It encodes CASSQVISGPTYEQYF.

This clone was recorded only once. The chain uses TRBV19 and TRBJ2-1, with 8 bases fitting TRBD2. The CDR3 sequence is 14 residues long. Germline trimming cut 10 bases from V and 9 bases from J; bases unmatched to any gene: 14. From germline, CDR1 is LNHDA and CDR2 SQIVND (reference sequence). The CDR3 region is CATRGGPARGEQFF. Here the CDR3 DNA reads TGTGCCACTCGGGGGGGGCCAGCGAGGGGTGAGCAGTTCTTC.